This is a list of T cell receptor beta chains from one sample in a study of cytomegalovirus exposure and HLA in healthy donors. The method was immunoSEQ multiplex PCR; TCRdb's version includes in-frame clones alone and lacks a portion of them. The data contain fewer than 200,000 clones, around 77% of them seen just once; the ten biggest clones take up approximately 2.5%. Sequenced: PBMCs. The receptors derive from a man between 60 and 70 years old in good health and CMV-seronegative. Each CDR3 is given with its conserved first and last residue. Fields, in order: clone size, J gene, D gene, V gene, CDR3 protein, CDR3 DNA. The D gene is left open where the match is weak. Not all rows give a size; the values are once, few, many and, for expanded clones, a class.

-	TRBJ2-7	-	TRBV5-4	CASSLSTSPYEQYF	TGTGCCAGCAGCTTGTCAACTAGCCCCTACGAGCAGTACTTC
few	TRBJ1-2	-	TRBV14	CASSQDAVEVKLYGYTF	TGTGCCAGCAGCCAAGATGCGGTAGAGGTTAAGCTCTATGGCTACACCTTC
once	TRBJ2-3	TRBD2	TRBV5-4	CASSGGLAGVGDTQYF	TGTGCCAGCAGCGGGGGACTAGCGGGAGTTGGGGATACGCAGTATTTT
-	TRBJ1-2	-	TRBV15	CATSRGPPGVGYGYTF	TGTGCCACCAGCAGAGGGCCCCCAGGGGTGGGCTATGGCTACACCTTC
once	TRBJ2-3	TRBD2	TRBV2	CASRKGLAGGTDTQYF	TGTGCCAGCAGGAAAGGACTAGCGGGAGGCACAGATACGCAGTATTTT
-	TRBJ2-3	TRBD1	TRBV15	CATSRVTGSSTDTQYF	TGTGCCACCAGCAGAGTGACAGGGTCTAGCACAGATACGCAGTATTTT
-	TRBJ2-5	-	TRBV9	CASSKHESLAGQETQYF	TGTGCCAGCAGCAAACATGAAAGTTTGGCGGGGCAAGAGACCCAGTACTTC
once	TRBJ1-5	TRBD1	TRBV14	CASSLGQAGQPQHF	TGTGCCAGCAGCCTCGGACAGGCAGGGCAGCCCCAGCATTTT
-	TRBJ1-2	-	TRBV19	CASKPLGLNYGYTF	TGTGCCAGTAAACCGCTGGGACTTAACTATGGCTACACCTTC
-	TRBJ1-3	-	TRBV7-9	CASSRTPASGNTIYF	TGTGCCAGCAGCCGGACACCCGCTTCTGGAAACACCATATATTTT
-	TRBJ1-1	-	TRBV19	CASSNQGTNPEAFF	TGTGCCAGTAGTAATCAGGGGACGAACCCTGAAGCTTTCTTT